A selection of T cell receptor beta chains follows, all from one sample in a study of Graves' ophthalmopathy and Graves' hyperthyroidism. MiXCR, run by TCRdb on the multiplex PCR reads, gives a single entry per CDR3 protein. This table has about 400,000 distinct CDR3 sequences, 15% appearing once. Sequencing input: peripheral blood. These receptors originate from a woman in her late teens or twenties with stable Graves' hyperthyroidism. CDR3s include the opening cysteine and the closing phenylalanine or tryptophan. The D gene is left open where the match is weak. Part of the rows lack a size; the others show once, few, many or a class for expanded clones.

d_gene	abundance	v_gene	j_gene	CDR3aa	CDR3nt
TRBD1	many	TRBV12-3/TRBV12-4	TRBJ2-7	CASSTTGQLYEQYF	TGTGCCAGCAGTACGACGGGACAGTTGTACGAGCAGTACTTC
TRBD1	many	TRBV19	TRBJ1-2	CASSSAWRTGSTYGYTF	TGTGCCAGTAGTTCAGCTTGGCGGACAGGGTCGACCTATGGCTACACCTTC
NA	many	TRBV24-1	TRBJ1-2	CATSEGGVNYGYTF	TGTGCCACCAGTGAGGGGGGAGTGAACTATGGCTACACCTTC
NA	many	TRBV6-1	TRBJ2-7	CASGEGRAYEQYF	TGTGCCAGCGGCGAGGGGCGAGCCTACGAGCAGTACTTC
NA	many	TRBV24-1	TRBJ2-5	CATSEAAQETQYF	TGTGCCACCAGTGAGGCAGCCCAAGAGACCCAGTACTTC
TRBD1	NA	TRBV6-1	TRBJ1-5	CASSARDRGLGQPQHF	TGTGCCAGCAGTGCCCGGGACAGGGGGCTGGGACAGCCCCAGCATTTT
NA	few	TRBV7-2	TRBJ1-5	CASSLVPVQPQHF	TGTGCCAGCAGCTTAGTCCCAGTCCAGCCCCAGCATTTT
TRBD1	many	TRBV19	TRBJ1-1	CASSPWTGVAEAFF	TGTGCCAGTAGTCCCTGGACAGGGGTGGCTGAAGCTTTCTTT
NA	NA	TRBV5-1	TRBJ1-2	CASSPTSGAINYGYTF	TGCGCCAGCAGCCCCACGTCCGGGGCTATTAACTATGGCTACACCTTC
TRBD1	many	TRBV6-2/TRBV6-3	TRBJ2-7	CASSLHGTGKIYEQYF	TGTGCCAGCAGCTTACACGGGACAGGGAAAATCTACGAGCAGTACTTC
NA	many	TRBV12-3/TRBV12-4	TRBJ1-6	CASSFGGLDSPLHF	TGTGCCAGCAGTTTCGGGGGTTTGGATTCACCCCTCCACTTT
NA	many	TRBV6-4	TRBJ1-2	CASSDSTRGGYTF	TGTGCCAGCAGTGACTCGACCAGGGGTGGCTACACCTTC
TRBD1	NA	TRBV6-2/TRBV6-3	TRBJ1-2	CASSAPGQERVYTF	TGTGCCAGCAGTGCACCGGGACAGGAAAGGGTCTACACCTTC
NA	few	TRBV12-3/TRBV12-4	TRBJ2-4	CASRSPSGNIQYF	TGTGCCAGCAGGTCTCCCTCGGGCAACATTCAGTACTTC
NA	many	TRBV7-2	TRBJ1-2	CASSQRVGTYGYTF	TGTGCCAGCAGCCAGAGGGTAGGGACCTATGGCTACACCTTC
TRBD1	many	TRBV6-2/TRBV6-3	TRBJ1-6	CASSYSTGSYSPLHF	TGTGCCAGCAGTTACTCGACAGGGAGCTATTCACCCCTCCACTTT
NA	NA	TRBV29-1	TRBJ2-5	CSVDTAAQETQYF	TGCAGCGTTGATACAGCTGCGCAAGAGACCCAGTACTTC
NA	few	TRBV6-5	TRBJ2-7	CASSYKGREQYF	TGTGCCAGCAGTTACAAGGGTAGAGAGCAGTACTTC
TRBD1	many	TRBV2	TRBJ1-6	CASSRDRGYSPLHF	TGTGCCAGCAGCCGGGACAGGGGATACTCACCCCTCCACTTT
NA	NA	TRBV28	TRBJ1-1	CASINGWEAFF	TGTGCCAGCATAAACGGCTGGGAAGCTTTCTTT
NA	many	TRBV7-8	TRBJ2-2	CASLGRVNTGELFF	TGTGCCAGCCTAGGAAGAGTCAACACCGGGGAGCTGTTTTTT
NA	many	TRBV27	TRBJ1-6	CASSFTGLNSPLHF	TGTGCCAGCAGTTTTACGGGGTTGAATTCACCCCTCCACTTT
NA	many	TRBV12-3/TRBV12-4	TRBJ2-7	CASNLQGKGYEQYF	TGTGCCAGCAATTTACAGGGAAAGGGCTACGAGCAGTACTTC
TRBD1	many	TRBV27	TRBJ2-2	CASSLQGAWTGELFF	TGTGCCAGCAGTCTACAGGGGGCTTGGACCGGGGAGCTGTTTTTT
NA	many	TRBV11-3	TRBJ1-2	CASSPKGEGSRYGYTF	TGTGCCAGCAGCCCCAAGGGGGAGGGGTCCCGATATGGCTACACCTTC
NA	many	TRBV4-2	TRBJ1-3	CASSQELPFPGQQDTIYF	TGTGCCAGCAGCCAAGAACTCCCTTTTCCCGGACAGCAAGACACCATATATTTT
NA	many	TRBV24-1	TRBJ2-2	CATSDLDGSTGELFF	TGTGCCACCAGTGATTTGGACGGATCCACCGGGGAGCTGTTTTTT
TRBD2	NA	TRBV12-3/TRBV12-4	TRBJ2-5	CASIKGTSGGTQYF	TGTGCCAGCATTAAAGGGACTAGCGGGGGGACCCAGTACTTC
TRBD2	many	TRBV6-2/TRBV6-3	TRBJ2-7	CASSRTSSHEQYF	TGTGCCAGCAGCCGGACTAGCTCCCACGAGCAGTACTTC
NA	once	TRBV15	TRBJ1-5	CATSRGGGRAYSNQPQHF	TGTGCCACCAGCAGAGGCGGGGGACGGGCATATAGCAATCAGCCCCAGCATTTT
TRBD1	few	TRBV19	TRBJ2-2	CASSTGGTGELFF	TGTGCCAGTTCCACAGGGGGCACCGGGGAGCTGTTTTTT
TRBD2	NA	TRBV27	TRBJ2-7	CASAGGDSTYEQYF	TGTGCCAGCGCGGGGGGGGACAGTACCTACGAGCAGTACTTC
TRBD1	few	TRBV20-1	TRBJ1-1	CSASAPPPQGWNTEAFF	TGCAGTGCTAGTGCCCCCCCCCCACAGGGGTGGAACACTGAAGCTTTCTTT
NA	few	TRBV19	TRBJ1-2	CASSILGANYGYTF	TGTGCCAGTAGTATTCTGGGAGCTAACTATGGCTACACCTTC
NA	many	TRBV2	TRBJ1-1	CASRVSIGLLRNTEAFF	TGTGCCAGCAGGGTCTCCATCGGATTGCTCCGGAACACTGAAGCTTTCTTT
NA	many	TRBV6-1	TRBJ2-7	CASSEPRRGYEQYF	TGTGCCAGCAGTGAACCCCGAAGGGGCTACGAGCAGTACTTC
NA	many	TRBV2	TRBJ1-5	CASSETGPNQPQHF	TGTGCCAGCAGTGAGACAGGCCCAAATCAGCCCCAGCATTTT
TRBD1	many	TRBV19	TRBJ1-2	CASSAQHDREYGYTF	TGTGCCAGTAGTGCTCAACATGACAGGGAGTATGGCTACACCTTC
NA	many	TRBV12-3/TRBV12-4	TRBJ2-5	CASTPRAETQYF	TGTGCCAGCACCCCCAGGGCAGAGACCCAGTACTTC
NA	NA	TRBV2	TRBJ1-3	CASSDGSGNTIYF	TGTGCCAGCAGTGATGGCTCTGGAAACACCATATATTTT
NA	many	TRBV6-2/TRBV6-3	TRBJ1-2	CASIRQAGYGYTF	TGTGCCAGCATACGACAGGCCGGCTATGGCTACACCTTC
NA	few	TRBV19	TRBJ2-2	CASSITGRALNTGELFF	TGTGCCAGTAGTATTACTGGGCGGGCCCTGAACACCGGGGAGCTGTTTTTT
NA	many	TRBV6-5	TRBJ1-1	CASPPLPGTEAFF	TGTGCCAGTCCTCCCCTGCCGGGCACTGAAGCTTTCTTT
TRBD2	many	TRBV2	TRBJ2-2	CASSQRTSGGAGELFF	TGTGCCAGCAGTCAAAGGACTAGCGGGGGTGCCGGGGAGCTGTTTTTT
NA	many	TRBV12-3/TRBV12-4	TRBJ1-6	CASRGSLEPLHF	TGTGCCAGCAGGGGGTCCCTAGAACCCCTCCACTTT
NA	few	TRBV20-1	TRBJ1-5	CSARDSSSPNQPQHF	TGCAGTGCTAGAGATAGCAGCAGTCCCAATCAGCCCCAGCATTTT
NA	many	TRBV5-1	TRBJ1-6	CASSLEVNPNSPLHF	TGCGCCAGCAGCTTGGAGGTGAATCCTAATTCACCCCTCCACTTT
NA	few	TRBV20-1	TRBJ1-5	CSARDQAGWTQHF	TGCAGTGCTAGAGATCAAGCGGGGTGGACCCAGCATTTT
TRBD1	NA	TRBV7-3	TRBJ2-6	CASSLRARGQGAGANVLTF	TGTGCCAGCAGCTTAAGAGCTAGGGGACAGGGGGCTGGGGCCAACGTCCTGACTTTC
NA	many	TRBV19	TRBJ1-2	CASRDSIGVLGYTF	TGTGCCAGTAGAGACTCTATAGGGGTTTTAGGCTACACCTTC
NA	few	TRBV5-1	TRBJ1-1	CASSLKLSGSTEAFF	TGCGCCAGCAGCTTGAAACTGTCCGGGAGCACTGAAGCTTTCTTT
NA	few	TRBV7-6	TRBJ1-6	CASSLIGQFGNSPLHF	TGTGCCAGCAGCTTAATCGGGCAATTTGGTAATTCACCCCTCCACTTT
NA	few	TRBV6-1	TRBJ2-3	CASLKTRGSEDTQYF	TGTGCCAGCCTCAAGACTAGAGGATCGGAAGATACGCAGTATTTT
NA	few	TRBV29-1	TRBJ2-7	CSVEDQDGGGTYEQYF	TGCAGCGTTGAAGATCAGGATGGAGGAGGGACCTACGAGCAGTACTTC
TRBD1	many	TRBV11-1	TRBJ1-1	CASSYLRTGAHPEAFF	TGTGCCAGCAGCTACCTGCGGACAGGGGCGCACCCTGAAGCTTTCTTT
TRBD2	many	TRBV20-1	TRBJ2-4	CSARGLAENIQYF	TGCAGTGCTAGAGGACTAGCCGAAAACATTCAGTACTTC
NA	NA	TRBV11-2	TRBJ2-7	CASSLVGGTLNYEQYF	TGTGCCAGCAGCTTAGTGGGGGGGACACTTAACTACGAGCAGTACTTC
NA	many	TRBV11-3	TRBJ1-5	CASSLVVGEPQHF	TGTGCCAGCAGCTTAGTTGTAGGGGAGCCCCAGCATTTT
NA	many	TRBV20-1	TRBJ1-1	CRGRDGKNTEAFF	TGCAGGGGACGGGACGGGAAGAACACTGAAGCTTTCTTT
TRBD1	many	TRBV12-3/TRBV12-4	TRBJ1-2	CASSVGMAGTGNGYTF	TGTGCCAGCAGTGTCGGAATGGCCGGGACAGGGAATGGCTACACCTTC